A selection of T cell receptor beta chains follows, all from one sample in a study of blood T cell repertoires in COVID-19. Using immunoSEQ multiplex PCR, the repertoire was profiled, and TCRdb retains in-frame clones only, with some absent. This table holds over 100,000 clones, over 80% found once. The source material was PBMCs or T cells enriched from blood (not recorded which). These receptors came from a woman under 40 who had recovered from COVID-19. Both conserved end residues are part of each CDR3. Fields, in order: V gene, J gene, D gene, clone size, CDR3 DNA, CDR3 protein. D genes are given only for firm matches. Clone size is given for some rows only: seen once, a few or many times, or a class if the clone is expanded.

V gene: TRBV28
J gene: TRBJ1-2
D gene: TRBD1
clone size: .
CDR3 DNA: TGTGCCAGCAGACAGGGACAGATCTATGGCTACACCTTC
CDR3 protein: CASRQGQIYGYTF

V gene: TRBV5-6
J gene: TRBJ1-2
D gene: TRBD1
clone size: .
CDR3 DNA: TGTGCCAGCAGCTTCGGTTGGGACAGGGTGAATGGCTACACCTTC
CDR3 protein: CASSFGWDRVNGYTF

V gene: TRBV24-1
J gene: TRBJ1-1
D gene: .
clone size: many
CDR3 DNA: TGTGCCACCAGGGAAGGGGGACGGAACACTGAAGCTTTCTTT
CDR3 protein: CATREGGRNTEAFF

V gene: TRBV9
J gene: TRBJ2-2
D gene: TRBD1
clone size: few
CDR3 DNA: TGTGCCAGCAACCGAGGCAGGGGGCTTACCGGGGAGCTGTTTTTT
CDR3 protein: CASNRGRGLTGELFF

V gene: TRBV4-3
J gene: TRBJ2-3
D gene: .
clone size: .
CDR3 DNA: TGCGCCAGCAGCCAAGAGGCGGGCTGGAGCACAGATACGCAGTATTTT
CDR3 protein: CASSQEAGWSTDTQYF

V gene: TRBV7-6
J gene: TRBJ2-1
D gene: TRBD1
clone size: .
CDR3 DNA: TGTGCCAGCAGCTTCGGACAGGGGGTGCCGTACAATGAGCAGTTCTTC
CDR3 protein: CASSFGQGVPYNEQFF

V gene: TRBV5-4
J gene: TRBJ2-1
D gene: .
clone size: .
CDR3 DNA: TGTGCCAGCAGCTCTAATTCAGGGAATGAGCAGTTCTTC
CDR3 protein: CASSSNSGNEQFF

V gene: TRBV30
J gene: TRBJ1-2
D gene: TRBD1
clone size: .
CDR3 DNA: TGTGCCTGGAGTGACAGGGGGCCTGGTGGCTACACCTTC
CDR3 protein: CAWSDRGPGGYTF

V gene: TRBV7-9
J gene: TRBJ1-2
D gene: .
clone size: .
CDR3 DNA: TGTGCCAGCGGCTCGGGGGACGACTATGGCTACACCTTC
CDR3 protein: CASGSGDDYGYTF

V gene: TRBV3-1/TRBV3-2
J gene: TRBJ2-3
D gene: TRBD2
clone size: .
CDR3 DNA: TGTGCCAGCAGGGAACTAGCGGAGTGCACAGATACGCAGTATTTT
CDR3 protein: CASRELAECTDTQYF

V gene: TRBV4-2
J gene: TRBJ2-3
D gene: .
clone size: .
CDR3 DNA: TGTGCCAGCAGCCAAGATAGAGCATATACGCAGTATTTT
CDR3 protein: CASSQDRAYTQYF

V gene: TRBV5-6
J gene: TRBJ2-7
D gene: TRBD1
clone size: .
CDR3 DNA: TGTGCCAGCAGCGCCCGGGACAGGGATTTAGCGGGCCGCTACGAGCAGTACTTC
CDR3 protein: CASSARDRDLAGRYEQYF

V gene: TRBV4-1
J gene: TRBJ2-1
D gene: TRBD2
clone size: .
CDR3 DNA: TGCGCCAGCAGCCAAGATCTCTTGCGGCGGGAGAAATTCTTC
CDR3 protein: CASSQDLLRREKFF

V gene: TRBV28
J gene: TRBJ2-2
D gene: .
clone size: once
CDR3 DNA: TGTGCCAGCCTTCGATCGGGCGGGACCACCGGGGAGCTGTTTTTT
CDR3 protein: CASLRSGGTTGELFF

V gene: TRBV5-1
J gene: TRBJ2-5
D gene: .
clone size: .
CDR3 DNA: TGCGCCAGCAGTTTCCAGGGGTCAGGGGAGACCCAGTACTTC
CDR3 protein: CASSFQGSGETQYF

V gene: TRBV6-5
J gene: TRBJ2-3
D gene: .
clone size: .
CDR3 DNA: TGTGCCACCCGACTTAGAAGCACAGATACGCAGTATTTT
CDR3 protein: CATRLRSTDTQYF

V gene: TRBV10-1
J gene: TRBJ1-4
D gene: TRBD1
clone size: .
CDR3 DNA: TGCGCCAGCAGCGGCCAGGGGGAGGCTAATGAAAAACTGTTTTTT
CDR3 protein: CASSGQGEANEKLFF

V gene: TRBV30
J gene: TRBJ1-5
D gene: TRBD1
clone size: .
CDR3 DNA: TGTGCCTGGGGGACAGGGGGACGAGGGCAGCCCCAGCATTTT
CDR3 protein: CAWGTGGRGQPQHF

V gene: TRBV11-3
J gene: TRBJ2-5
D gene: .
clone size: .
CDR3 DNA: TGTGCCAGCAGCTTAGGGACCGGGGGTTTCGGAGAGACCCAGTACTTC
CDR3 protein: CASSLGTGGFGETQYF

V gene: TRBV10-3
J gene: TRBJ1-1
D gene: TRBD1
clone size: .
CDR3 DNA: TGTGCCATCACCCCTACAGGGGGCACTGAAGCTTTCTTT
CDR3 protein: CAITPTGGTEAFF

V gene: TRBV7-8
J gene: TRBJ1-6
D gene: TRBD1
clone size: .
CDR3 DNA: TGTGCCAGCAGCTTGCCAGGGGGCTCACCCCTCCACTTT
CDR3 protein: CASSLPGGSPLHF

V gene: TRBV19
J gene: TRBJ2-1
D gene: TRBD2
clone size: .
CDR3 DNA: TGTGCCAGTATTTACGCGGGAGGGCCTAGCAATGAGCAGTTCTTC
CDR3 protein: CASIYAGGPSNEQFF

V gene: TRBV30
J gene: TRBJ1-1
D gene: .
clone size: .
CDR3 DNA: TGTGCCTGGGCAGACAGCATGAACACTGAAGCTTTCTTT
CDR3 protein: CAWADSMNTEAFF

V gene: TRBV6-5
J gene: TRBJ2-7
D gene: TRBD1
clone size: .
CDR3 DNA: TGTGCCGCCAGCAGGGGGAACGAGCAGTACTTC
CDR3 protein: CAASRGNEQYF

V gene: TRBV19
J gene: TRBJ1-2
D gene: .
clone size: .
CDR3 DNA: TGTGCCAGCTCTACCGCCAGGGCGAACCTCTTC
CDR3 protein: CASSTARANLF

V gene: TRBV7-8
J gene: TRBJ2-1
D gene: TRBD2
clone size: .
CDR3 DNA: TGTGCCAGCAGCCCACGCCCAGGACTAGCGGTTAACAATGAGCAGTTCTTC
CDR3 protein: CASSPRPGLAVNNEQFF

V gene: TRBV6-5
J gene: TRBJ2-7
D gene: TRBD2
clone size: .
CDR3 DNA: TGTGCCAGCAGTCCGCCGGGACTATCATACGAGCAGTACTTC
CDR3 protein: CASSPPGLSYEQYF

V gene: TRBV11-2
J gene: TRBJ1-1
D gene: TRBD1
clone size: .
CDR3 DNA: TGTGCCAGCAGCAGGGACAGGAACACTGAAGCTTTCTTT
CDR3 protein: CASSRDRNTEAFF

V gene: TRBV4-1
J gene: TRBJ2-6
D gene: TRBD1
clone size: .
CDR3 DNA: TGCGCCAGCAGTCTAAGACAGGGGGGAAGCTCTGGGGCCAACGTCCTGACTTTC
CDR3 protein: CASSLRQGGSSGANVLTF

V gene: TRBV18
J gene: TRBJ2-1
D gene: .
clone size: .
CDR3 DNA: TGTGCCAGCTCACCACCGGGGGCTAGTAGATACAATGAGCAGTTCTTC
CDR3 protein: CASSPPGASRYNEQFF

V gene: TRBV4-1
J gene: TRBJ2-5
D gene: .
clone size: .
CDR3 DNA: TGCGCCAGCAGCCAAGATCGGCGCGGAGAGTACCAAGAGACCCAGTACTTC
CDR3 protein: CASSQDRRGEYQETQYF

V gene: TRBV19
J gene: TRBJ1-6
D gene: TRBD1
clone size: many
CDR3 DNA: TGTGCCAGTAGATCGGGGACAGGGGGTTCACCCCTCCACTTT
CDR3 protein: CASRSGTGGSPLHF

V gene: TRBV3-1/TRBV3-2
J gene: TRBJ1-2
D gene: TRBD1
clone size: few
CDR3 DNA: TGTGCCAGCAGCCCCATCGGGACAGTTAATGGCTACACCTTC
CDR3 protein: CASSPIGTVNGYTF

V gene: TRBV7-8
J gene: TRBJ1-2
D gene: .
clone size: .
CDR3 DNA: TGTGCCAGCAGCCCCCGGGGGGACCGCTATGGCTACACCTTC
CDR3 protein: CASSPRGDRYGYTF

V gene: TRBV9
J gene: TRBJ2-5
D gene: TRBD1
clone size: .
CDR3 DNA: TGTGCCAGCAGCGTACGAGGGGGCGGCGAGACCCAGTACTTC
CDR3 protein: CASSVRGGGETQYF